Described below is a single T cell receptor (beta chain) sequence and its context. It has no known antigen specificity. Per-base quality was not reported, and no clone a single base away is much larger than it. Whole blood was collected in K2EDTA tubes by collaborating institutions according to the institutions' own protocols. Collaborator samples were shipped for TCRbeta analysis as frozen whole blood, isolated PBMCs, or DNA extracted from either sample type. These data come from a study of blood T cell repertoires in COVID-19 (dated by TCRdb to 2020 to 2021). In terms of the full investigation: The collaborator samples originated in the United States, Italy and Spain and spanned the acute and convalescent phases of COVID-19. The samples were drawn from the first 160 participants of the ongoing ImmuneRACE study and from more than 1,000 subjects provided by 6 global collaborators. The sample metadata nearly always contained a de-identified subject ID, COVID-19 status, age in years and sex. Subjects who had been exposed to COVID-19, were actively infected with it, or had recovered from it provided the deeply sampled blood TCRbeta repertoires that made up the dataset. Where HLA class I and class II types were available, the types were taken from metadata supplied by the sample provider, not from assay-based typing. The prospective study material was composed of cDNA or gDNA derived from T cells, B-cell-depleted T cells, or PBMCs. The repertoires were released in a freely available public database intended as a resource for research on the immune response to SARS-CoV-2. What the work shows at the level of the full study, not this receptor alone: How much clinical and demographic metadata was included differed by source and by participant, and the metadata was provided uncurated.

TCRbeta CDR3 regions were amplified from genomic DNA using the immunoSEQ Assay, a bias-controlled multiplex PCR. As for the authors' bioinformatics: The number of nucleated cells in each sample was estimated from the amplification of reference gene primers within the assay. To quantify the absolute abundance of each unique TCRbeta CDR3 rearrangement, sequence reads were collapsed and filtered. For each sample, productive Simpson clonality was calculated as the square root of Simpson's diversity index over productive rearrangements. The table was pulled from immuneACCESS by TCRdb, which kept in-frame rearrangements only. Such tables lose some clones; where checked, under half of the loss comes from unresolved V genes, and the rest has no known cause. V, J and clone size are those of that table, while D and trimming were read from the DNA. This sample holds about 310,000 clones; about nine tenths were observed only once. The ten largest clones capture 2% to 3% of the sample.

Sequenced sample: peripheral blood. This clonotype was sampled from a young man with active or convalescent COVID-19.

The CDR3 has the sequence CASSPNPGLAGHNEQFF. In nucleotides, the sequence is TGTGCCAGCAGCCCGAATCCGGGACTAGCGGGACACAATGAGCAGTTCTTC. The rearranged chain carries TRBV4-2 and TRBJ2-1, with 13 central nucleotides matching TRBD2. CDR1 and CDR2 are drawn from the germline V gene: LGHNA, YNFKEQ. After removal of 4 bases from V and 5 bases from J, the junction retains 8 bases not matched to a gene. Counted from cysteine to phenylalanine, this CDR3 has 17 amino acids. The entry retains the CDR3 DNA only, 51 bases that are in frame from base 1.